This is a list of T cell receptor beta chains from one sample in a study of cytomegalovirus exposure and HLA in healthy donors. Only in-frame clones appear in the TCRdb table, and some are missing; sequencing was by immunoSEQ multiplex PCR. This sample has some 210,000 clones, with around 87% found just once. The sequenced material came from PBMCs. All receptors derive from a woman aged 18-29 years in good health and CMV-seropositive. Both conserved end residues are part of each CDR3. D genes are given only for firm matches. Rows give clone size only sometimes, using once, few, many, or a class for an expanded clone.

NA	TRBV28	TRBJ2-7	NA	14	CASSYLDSDYEQYF	TGTGCCAGCAGTTACTTGGACTCGGACTACGAGCAGTACTTC
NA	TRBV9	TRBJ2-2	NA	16	CASSVGQNPNTGELFF	TGTGCCAGCAGCGTAGGACAGAACCCGAACACCGGGGAGCTGTTTTTT
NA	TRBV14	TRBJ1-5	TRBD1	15	CASSKTGTGNQPQHF	TGTGCCAGCAGCAAGACAGGGACCGGCAATCAGCCCCAGCATTTT
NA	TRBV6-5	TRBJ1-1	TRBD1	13	CASRTGAFTEAFF	TGTGCCAGTCGGACAGGGGCATTCACTGAAGCTTTCTTT
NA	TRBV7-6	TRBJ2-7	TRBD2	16	CASSSLAGEFSYEQYF	TGTGCCAGCAGCTCTCTAGCGGGAGAATTCTCCTACGAGCAGTACTTC
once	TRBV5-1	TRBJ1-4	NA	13	CASSFTVREKLFF	TGCGCCAGCAGCTTCACAGTCCGTGAAAAACTGTTTTTT
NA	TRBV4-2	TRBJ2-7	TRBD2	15	CASSQLAGGPNEQYF	TGTGCCAGCAGCCAATTAGCGGGAGGGCCAAACGAGCAGTACTTC
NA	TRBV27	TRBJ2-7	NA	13	CASRRGTSYEQYF	TGTGCCAGCAGACGGGGGACTTCCTACGAGCAGTACTTC
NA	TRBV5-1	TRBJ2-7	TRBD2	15	CASSLLAGSSYEQYF	TGCGCCAGCAGCCTCCTAGCGGGTAGCTCCTACGAGCAGTACTTC
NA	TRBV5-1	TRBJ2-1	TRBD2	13	CASSFPSGNEQFF	TGCGCCAGCAGCTTCCCTAGCGGCAATGAGCAGTTCTTC
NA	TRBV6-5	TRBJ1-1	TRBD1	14	CASSPGTGGTEAFF	TGTGCCAGCAGTCCCGGGACAGGGGGCACTGAAGCTTTCTTT
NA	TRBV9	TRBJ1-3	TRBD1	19	CASSVWGQAELTSGNTIYF	TGTGCCAGCAGCGTTTGGGGACAGGCCGAACTAACCTCTGGAAACACCATATATTTT
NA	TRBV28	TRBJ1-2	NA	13	CASSLAQGYGYTF	TGTGCCAGCAGTTTAGCACAGGGCTATGGCTACACCTTC
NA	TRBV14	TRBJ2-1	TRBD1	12	CASSPTGDGRFF	TGTGCCAGCAGCCCAACAGGGGACGGGCGGTTCTTC
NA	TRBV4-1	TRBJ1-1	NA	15	CASSQGGGISTEAFF	TGCGCCAGCAGCCAAGGAGGGGGAATAAGCACTGAAGCTTTCTTT
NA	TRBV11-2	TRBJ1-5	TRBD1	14	CASSLSGGGQPQHF	TGTGCCAGCAGCTTATCAGGGGGCGGCCAGCCCCAGCATTTT
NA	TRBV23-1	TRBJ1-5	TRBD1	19	CASSQSRGQGEYRNQPQHF	TGCGCCAGCAGTCAATCGCGAGGCCAGGGGGAATATCGCAATCAGCCCCAGCATTTT
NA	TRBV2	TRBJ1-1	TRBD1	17	CASSEGNRGRENTEAFF	TGTGCCAGCAGTGAGGGTAACAGGGGACGTGAGAACACTGAAGCTTTCTTT
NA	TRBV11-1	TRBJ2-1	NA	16	CASSRGASASYNEQFF	TGTGCCAGCAGCCGAGGCGCTAGCGCCAGCTACAATGAGCAGTTCTTC
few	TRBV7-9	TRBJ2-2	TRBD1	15	CASSLRTGNTGELFF	TGTGCCAGCAGCTTAAGGACAGGGAACACCGGGGAGCTGTTTTTT
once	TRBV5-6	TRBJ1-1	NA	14	CASSFSGRWTEAFF	TGTGCCAGCAGCTTTTCCGGGAGGTGGACTGAAGCTTTCTTT
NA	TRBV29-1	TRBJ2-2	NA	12	CSATGSTGELFF	TGCAGCGCTACAGGGAGCACCGGGGAGCTGTTTTTT
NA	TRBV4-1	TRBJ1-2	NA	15	CASSPPQVGPYGYTF	TGCGCCAGCAGCCCGCCACAGGTAGGCCCCTATGGCTACACCTTC
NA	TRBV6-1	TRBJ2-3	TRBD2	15	CASCMLAEDTDTQYF	TGTGCCAGCTGCATGCTAGCGGAGGACACAGATACGCAGTATTTT
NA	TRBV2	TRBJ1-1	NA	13	CASPGLMNTEAFF	TGTGCCAGCCCCGGACTGATGAACACTGAAGCTTTCTTT
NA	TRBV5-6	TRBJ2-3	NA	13	CASAQHSPDTQYF	TGTGCCAGCGCCCAGCACAGTCCAGATACGCAGTATTTT
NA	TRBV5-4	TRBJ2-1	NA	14	CASSFRGPYNEQFF	TGTGCCAGCAGCTTTAGAGGTCCCTACAATGAGCAGTTCTTC
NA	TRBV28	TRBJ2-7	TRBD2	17	CASRDPAGGGPSYEQYF	TGTGCCAGCAGAGACCCAGCGGGAGGTGGCCCTTCCTACGAGCAGTACTTC
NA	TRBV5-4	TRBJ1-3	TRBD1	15	CASSLGQGAGNTIYF	TGTGCCAGCAGCTTGGGGCAGGGGGCTGGAAACACCATATATTTT
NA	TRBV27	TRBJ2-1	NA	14	CASRLTGPYNEQFF	TGTGCCAGCAGACTGACGGGTCCCTACAATGAGCAGTTCTTC
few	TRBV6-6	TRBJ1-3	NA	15	CASSSQEDSGNTIYF	TGTGCCAGCAGCTCACAGGAAGACTCTGGAAACACCATATATTTT
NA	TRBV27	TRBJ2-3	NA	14	CASSFVGFRNTQYF	TGTGCCAGCAGTTTTGTGGGCTTCAGGAATACGCAGTATTTT
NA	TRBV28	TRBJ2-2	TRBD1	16	CASREDRGLGTGELFF	TGTGCCAGCAGGGAAGACAGGGGGCTTGGCACCGGGGAGCTGTTTTTT
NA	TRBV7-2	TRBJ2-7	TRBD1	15	CASSLTTGQGYEQYF	TGTGCCAGCAGCTTAACTACGGGACAGGGCTACGAGCAGTACTTC
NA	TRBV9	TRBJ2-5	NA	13	CASSVRQGGTQYF	TGTGCCAGCAGCGTTAGACAGGGAGGGACCCAGTACTTC
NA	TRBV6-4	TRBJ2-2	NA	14	CASSDSGNTGELFF	TGTGCCAGCAGTGACTCCGGGAACACCGGGGAGCTGTTTTTT
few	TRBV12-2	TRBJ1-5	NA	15	CASRGGTGLNQPQHF	TGTGCAAGTCGCGGAGGGACAGGACTTAATCAGCCCCAGCATTTT
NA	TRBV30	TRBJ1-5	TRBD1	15	CAWSTGQGGNQPQHF	TGTGCCTGGAGTACAGGACAGGGCGGGAATCAGCCCCAGCATTTT
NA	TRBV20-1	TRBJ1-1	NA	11	CIVGTPTDVFF	TGCATCGTTGGGACTCCGACCGATGTCTTCTTT
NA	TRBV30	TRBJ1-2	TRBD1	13	CAWGWDRGHGYTF	TGTGCCTGGGGATGGGACAGGGGGCATGGCTACACCTTC
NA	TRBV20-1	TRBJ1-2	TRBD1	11	CSARGQDGYTF	TGCAGTGCCAGGGGACAGGATGGCTACACCTTC
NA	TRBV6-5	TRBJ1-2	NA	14	CASSRDQGSYGYTF	TGTGCCAGCAGTCGCGATCAGGGAAGCTATGGCTACACCTTC
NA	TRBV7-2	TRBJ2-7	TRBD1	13	CASRQGQAYEQYF	TGTGCCAGCAGACAAGGACAGGCTTACGAGCAGTACTTC
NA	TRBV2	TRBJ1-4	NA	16	CASSELGPRRETELFF	TGTGCCAGCAGTGAATTAGGCCCGCGGAGGGAGACCGAACTGTTTTTT
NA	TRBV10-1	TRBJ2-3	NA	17	CASSELGTGPITDTQYF	TGCGCCAGCAGTGAGCTGGGAACAGGGCCTATCACAGATACGCAGTATTTT
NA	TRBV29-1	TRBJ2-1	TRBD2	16	CSVVSPAGDVSNEQFF	TGCAGCGTTGTTTCCCCAGCGGGAGATGTGTCCAATGAGCAGTTCTTC
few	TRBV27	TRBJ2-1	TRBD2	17	CASSRGLAGPRYSEQFF	TGTGCCAGCAGCCGTGGACTAGCGGGGCCGCGTTACAGTGAGCAGTTCTTC
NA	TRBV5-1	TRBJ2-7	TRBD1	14	CASSSTGGIYEQYF	TGCGCCAGCAGCTCGACAGGGGGAATCTACGAGCAGTACTTC
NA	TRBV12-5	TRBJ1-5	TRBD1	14	CASGWTGEELPQHF	TGTGCTAGTGGTTGGACAGGAGAGGAATTGCCCCAGCATTTT
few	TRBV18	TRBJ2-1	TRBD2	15	CASSLKLAGVEEQFF	TGTGCCAGCTCACTAAAACTAGCGGGAGTGGAGGAGCAGTTCTTC
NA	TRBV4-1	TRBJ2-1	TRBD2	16	CASSQERAGGRDEQFF	TGCGCCAGCAGCCAAGAACGCGCGGGAGGACGCGATGAGCAGTTCTTC
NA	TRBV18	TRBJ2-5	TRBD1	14	CASSTTGGQETQYF	TGTGCCAGCTCGACGACAGGGGGCCAAGAGACCCAGTACTTC
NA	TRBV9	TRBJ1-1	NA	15	CASSVAGTPNTEAFF	TGTGCCAGCAGCGTCGCCGGGACACCTAACACTGAAGCTTTCTTT
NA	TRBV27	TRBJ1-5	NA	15	CASSIPGAGNQPQHF	TGTGCCAGCAGTATCCCAGGGGCAGGCAATCAGCCCCAGCATTTT
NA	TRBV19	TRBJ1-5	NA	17	CASSINPGQGRNQPQHF	TGTGCCAGTAGTATCAATCCAGGGCAAGGAAGGAATCAGCCCCAGCATTTT
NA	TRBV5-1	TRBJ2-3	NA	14	CASEGVAGSDTQYF	TGCGCCAGCGAAGGGGTCGCGGGGTCAGATACGCAGTATTTT
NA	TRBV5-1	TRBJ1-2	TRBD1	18	CASSPVPTPGQGNYGYTF	TGCGCCAGCAGCCCTGTTCCAACCCCGGGACAGGGTAACTATGGCTACACCTTC
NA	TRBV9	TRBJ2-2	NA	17	CASSVIAPSTGGGELFF	TGTGCCAGCAGCGTAATAGCCCCGAGCACCGGGGGCGGGGAGCTGTTTTTT
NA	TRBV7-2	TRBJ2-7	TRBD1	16	CASSLDGTGGSYEQYF	TGTGCCAGCAGCTTAGATGGGACAGGGGGTTCCTACGAGCAGTACTTC
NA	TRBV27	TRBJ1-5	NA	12	CASSTLDQPQHF	TGTGCCAGCAGCACCCTAGATCAGCCCCAGCATTTT